One and the same sample provided the 11 T cell receptor beta chains below, sequenced in a study of blood T cell repertoires in COVID-19 (dated by TCRdb to about 2020). Receptors were amplified or captured by the immunoSEQ multiplex PCR assay. TCRdb provides this immuneACCESS table in a form limited to in-frame rearrangements. Some clones are lacking; in checked studies, under half of them reflect an unresolved V gene, and why the rest are absent is not known. The table for this sample lists around 450,000 clones; 80% to 95% of them were counted only once. Less than 0.75% of the sample is taken by the ten largest. Sequenced sample: PBMCs or T cells enriched from blood (not recorded which). The receptors were gathered from a man aged 18-30 years who had recovered from COVID-19.

The chain recombines TRBV13 with TRBJ2-7; 9 bases are a match to TRBD1. CDR1 PRHDT and CDR2 FYEKMQ come from the germline V gene (reference sequence). J lost 3 bases, V lost 1 base, and 4 bases had no gene match. The CDR3 is 15 residues long. DNA for the CDR3: TGTGCCAGCAGCTTAGAGACAGGGGGGAGCTACGAGCAGTACTTC. Translation: CASSLETGGSYEQYF. The complete variable domain, with remaining parts taken from reference TRBV13 and TRBJ2-7, reads AAGVIQSPRHLIKEKRETATLKCYPIPRHDTVYWYQQGPGQDPQFLISFYEKMQSDKGSIPDRFSAQQFSDYHSELNMSSLELGDSALYFCASSLETGGSYEQYFGPGTRLTVT.

The chain uses TRBV6-2 or TRBV6-3 and TRBJ2-2, with D tentatively TRBD1 (5 bases). Per the germline V gene, CDR1 is MNHEY and CDR2 is SVGEGT. The CDR3 contains 14 residues. Trimming left V 5 bases short and J 9 bases short, with 16 bases between. Written as DNA, the CDR3 is TGTGCCAGCAGTCCGGACACTTCTCCTTGGGAGCTGTTTTTT. Its translation is CASSPDTSPWELFF.

The gene calls are TRBV6-1 and TRBJ2-7; 13 positions match TRBD2. The CDR3 consists of 15 residues. With V trimmed by 0 bases and J by 10 bases, 6 bases remained unmatched. Germline CDR1 is MNHNS and CDR2 is SASEGT. This chain's CDR3 is CASSEARLAGGSQYF. The CDR3 DNA reads TGTGCCAGCAGTGAAGCGAGACTAGCGGGAGGAAGTCAGTACTTC.

This clone has only one observation. This chain joins TRBV10-3 and TRBJ1-2; D not resolved. CDR1 ENHRY and CDR2 SYGVKD come from the germline V gene. Trimming pared 0 bases from V and 6 bases from J, leaving 8 bases between. The CDR3 is 13 residues long. This CDR3 reads CAISESDGDGYTF. The CDR3 bases are TGTGCCATCAGTGAGTCGGACGGGGATGGCTACACCTTC.

A remark on this clone: Other DNA sequences within the sample encode an identical CDR3. The chain links TRBV6-1 to TRBJ1-5, with D unresolved. V was pared by 1 base and J by 1 base, with 8 bases between. Looked up from germline, CDR1 is MNHNS and CDR2 is SASEGT. The CDR3 is 15 residues long. This chain's CDR3 is CASSEGSSSNQPQHF. The CDR3 nucleotides read TGTGCCAGCAGTGAAGGTTCTTCGAGCAATCAGCCCCAGCATTTT.

The chain has TRBV28 and TRBJ2-1; 10 bases agree with TRBD2. Unmatched junction bases numbered 5, after V lost 5 bases and J lost 4 bases. The germline V gene has CDR1 MDHEN and CDR2 SYDVKM. The CDR3 runs to 15 residues. CDR3 loop: CASSTLAGRYNEQFF. Written as DNA, the CDR3 is TGTGCCAGCAGTACACTAGCGGGAAGATACAATGAGCAGTTCTTC.

The rearrangement joins TRBV28 to TRBJ1-2; TRBD1 matches at 7 bases. This CDR3 region has 16 residues. Trimming took 10 bases from V and 8 from J; bases not matched to a gene: 22. Germline lookup yields CDR1 MDHEN and CDR2 SYDVKM. The CDR3 is CATPSSRTGDVGGYTF. In nucleotides, the CDR3 is TGTGCCACCCCTTCTTCGAGGACAGGAGATGTAGGAGGCTACACCTTC.

This chain joins TRBV3-1 (or the pseudogene TRBV3-2) and TRBJ2-5, with D unclear. CDR1 and CDR2 from the germline V gene are LGHDT and YNNKEL (reference sequence). V lost 1 base and J lost 1, with 10 bases in between. There are 15 residues in the CDR3. CDR3 nucleotide sequence: TGTGCCAGCAGCCAAGGCCCTCTAAGCCAAGAGACCCAGTACTTC. Encoded protein: CASSQGPLSQETQYF.

V usage is TRBV10-3 and J usage is TRBJ2-5; the D gene is possibly TRBD2 (5 bases). The germline CDR1 and CDR2 sequences are ENHRY and SYGVKD. This CDR3 has 13 residues. Trimming shortened V by 5 bases and J by 3 bases, and 10 bases separated the two germline ends. CDR3 sequence: CAISYGLKETQYF. The CDR3 nucleotides read TGTGCCATCAGTTACGGACTTAAAGAGACCCAGTACTTC.

The chain couples TRBV3-1 (or the pseudogene TRBV3-2) to TRBJ2-2, with D unresolved. Germline CDR1 and CDR2: LGHDT and YNNKEL (reference sequence). This CDR3 contains 13 residues. V was cut by 5 bases and J by 0 bases, with 4 bases left in between. The CDR3 DNA reads as TGTGCCAGCAGCTACACGAACACCGGGGAGCTGTTTTTT. This translates into CASSYTNTGELFF.

The chain couples TRBV6-1 to TRBJ1-5, with 8 bases lining up with TRBD1. Germline CDR1 reads MNHNS; CDR2 reads SASEGT. Germline trimming cut 3 bases from V and 6 bases from J; bases unmatched to any gene: 7. CDR3 length: 15 amino acids. CDR3 DNA: TGTGCCAGCAGTGATCAACAGGGGGTTGGTCAGCCCCAGCATTTT. Its protein is CASSDQQGVGQPQHF.